Following are 16 T cell receptor beta chains from one sample sequenced in a study of shared T cell receptors in the human thymus. Sequencing used immunoSEQ multiplex PCR; TCRdb keeps in-frame clones, though not all of them. The sample lists some 660,000 clones; 70% to 90% were seen once. The sample was also reused in another study, on human thymus T cells.

Sequencing was performed on thymocytes. These receptors were obtained from a boy younger than two with a congenital heart defect.

Comments on this clone: Distinct nucleotide sequences in the sample also encode this CDR3. The chain employs TRBV14 and TRBJ1-1, with D uncertain. Germline CDR1 reads SGHDN; CDR2 reads FVKESK. This CDR3 spans 11 amino acids. V lost 1 base to trimming and J lost 8 bases, with 5 bases between them. The DNA for the CDR3 is TGTGCCAGCAGCCAAGGGGCCGAAGCTTTCTTT. Protein: CASSQGAEAFF.

This chain uses TRBV7-8 with TRBJ2-3; unclear D gene. The CDR3 extends over 14 amino acids. Germline values: CDR1 SGHVS, CDR2 FQNEAQ. Trimming removed 2 bases from V and 0 bases from J, with 6 bases in between. The CDR3 DNA reads as TGTGCCAGCAGCTTAATCGGGAGCACAGATACGCAGTATTTT. Translation: CASSLIGSTDTQYF.

The chain has TRBV28 and TRBJ1-6, with a possible D match to TRBD1 (6 bases). Germline CDR1 reads MDHEN; CDR2 reads SYDVKM. This CDR3 has 13 residues. With 8 bases removed from V and 10 bases from J, the gap between germline ends came to 15 bases. The chain's CDR3 is CASGLSGTSPLHF. The CDR3 coding sequence is TGTGCCAGCGGGCTTAGCGGGACATCACCCCTCCACTTT.

A single count supports this clone. The V and J genes are TRBV20-1 and TRBJ2-1, with no clear D. V gave up 8 bases and J gave up 5 bases, with 7 bases separating them. The CDR3 is 10 residues long. CDR1 and CDR2 (germline): DFQATT, SNEGSKA (reference sequence). CDR3 nucleotide sequence: TGCAGTCTAGTCAACAATGAGCAGTTCTTC. Protein sequence: CSLVNNEQFF.

This clone has a single count. V and J are TRBV5-1 and TRBJ2-7, with 8 bases identical to TRBD2. J was trimmed by 4 bases and V by 4 bases; bases with no gene match: 4. This CDR3 region has 13 residues. Germline-derived CDR1 and CDR2 are SGHRS and YFSETQ. The CDR3 DNA is TGCGCCAGCAGCCCGGGGGGGGAGTACGAGCAGTACTTC. Translation gives CASSPGGEYEQYF.

The rearrangement joins TRBV19 to TRBJ2-3, with unresolved D. The CDR3 is 18 amino acids. Germline CDR1 reads LNHDA; CDR2 reads SQIVND (reference sequence). Deletions cut 3 bases from V and 0 bases from J, with 19 bases between. The chain's CDR3 is CASSIAARGSFSTDTQYF. In DNA, the CDR3 is TGTGCCAGTAGTATCGCGGCTAGAGGATCCTTTAGCACAGATACGCAGTATTTT.

The gene calls are TRBV5-4 and TRBJ1-1, with 8 positions matching TRBD1. There are 16 residues in the CDR3. The junction had 8 bases not matched to a gene; V was cut back by 3 bases and J by 1 base. The germline CDR1 and CDR2 sequences are SGHNT and YYREEE (reference sequence). CDR3 nucleotides: TGTGCCAGCAGCTCCCCTACAGGGGGGACGAACACTGAAGCTTTCTTT. Encoded protein: CASSSPTGGTNTEAFF.

The chain combines TRBV28 with TRBJ2-2; 12 nucleotides match TRBD2. Germline V gives CDR1 MDHEN, CDR2 SYDVKM. This CDR3 contains 17 residues. The ends lost 5 bases at V and 0 bases at J; junction bases unmatched: 4. The CDR3 is CASSKTSGGANTGELFF. CDR3 coding DNA: TGTGCCAGCAGTAAGACTAGCGGGGGCGCGAACACCGGGGAGCTGTTTTTT.

The chain employs TRBV27 and TRBJ2-5; 13 bases fit TRBD2. Looked up from germline, CDR1 is MNHEY and CDR2 is SMNVEV (reference sequence). The CDR3 consists of 17 residues. V was clipped by 5 bases and J by 4 bases; unmatched bases: 10. The CDR3 nucleotides read TGTGCCAGCAGTCCAACCCGGACTAGCGGGGGATTAGAGACCCAGTACTTC. This encodes CASSPTRTSGGLETQYF.

This clone occurred a few times. The chain has TRBV19 and TRBJ1-2; maybe TRBD1 (5 bases). The CDR3 contains 12 residues. Trimming took 3 bases from V and 8 from J, leaving 10 bases between them. The germline gives CDR1 LNHDA, CDR2 SQIVND (reference sequence). The CDR3 DNA reads TGTGCCAGTAGTATCAATGGGGCGGGCTACACCTTC. Its translation is CASSINGAGYTF.

The gene calls are TRBV28 and TRBJ2-1; TRBD2 is a possible D gene (6 bases). The germline V gene has CDR1 MDHEN and CDR2 SYDVKM. The CDR3 covers 16 residues. The V end lost 3 bases, the J end lost 2 bases, and 14 bases lay between the germline ends. CDR3 in DNA: TGTGCCAGCAGTTTTTCGGACGCGGGGACCTACAATGAGCAGTTCTTC. Its translation: CASSFSDAGTYNEQFF.

V usage is TRBV5-6 and J usage is TRBJ1-3; the D is unclear. From germline, CDR1 is SGHDT and CDR2 YYEEEE. V was clipped by 3 bases and J by 0 bases, with 13 bases between them. There are 16 residues in the CDR3. The CDR3 sequence is CASSSIQDSSGNTIYF. The CDR3 nucleotides read TGTGCCAGCAGCTCCATCCAGGACTCCTCTGGAAACACCATATATTTT.

This clone was recorded once. The rearrangement joins TRBV28 to TRBJ1-4; 7 bases agree with TRBD1. This CDR3 spans 16 amino acids. V lost 2 bases, J lost 7 bases, and 10 bases stayed unmatched. The V gene's germline CDR1 is MDHEN and CDR2 SYDVKM. DNA for the CDR3: TGTGCCAGCAGTTTAACAGCAGGGGGAAGGAGTGAAAAACTGTTTTTT. This gives the protein CASSLTAGGRSEKLFF.

The J gene is TRBJ2-1, the V gene TRBV4-1; TRBD1 matches at 7 bases. This CDR3 contains 15 residues. With 4 bases clipped from V and 6 bases from J, the junction kept 9 bases outside the gene matches. The germline CDR1 and CDR2 sequences are MGHRA and YSYEKL. The CDR3 DNA follows: TGCGCCAGCAGCCCCGTGACAGGGTCGGCCAATGAGCAGTTCTTC. Protein sequence: CASSPVTGSANEQFF.

This clone turned up a few times. The chain recombines TRBV28 with TRBJ2-3; 11 bases line up with TRBD2. CDR1 is MDHEN and CDR2 is SYDVKM in the germline V gene. The CDR3 spans 15 residues. V dropped 5 bases and J dropped 4; count of bases not matched to a gene: 5. The CDR3 DNA sequence: TGTGCCAGCAGTCCACTAGCGGGAGATGCAGATACGCAGTATTTT. Translation: CASSPLAGDADTQYF.

The rearrangement links TRBV5-6 to TRBJ2-2; the D gene is possibly TRBD1 (5 bases). CDR3 size: 18 residues. V gave up 1 base and J gave up 1 base, with 17 bases separating them. Germline V gives CDR1 SGHDT, CDR2 YYEEEE. CDR3 bases: TGTGCCAGCAGCTTGTTAAGAATGTTAGGGGTGAACACCGGGGAGCTGTTTTTT. It yields the protein CASSLLRMLGVNTGELFF.